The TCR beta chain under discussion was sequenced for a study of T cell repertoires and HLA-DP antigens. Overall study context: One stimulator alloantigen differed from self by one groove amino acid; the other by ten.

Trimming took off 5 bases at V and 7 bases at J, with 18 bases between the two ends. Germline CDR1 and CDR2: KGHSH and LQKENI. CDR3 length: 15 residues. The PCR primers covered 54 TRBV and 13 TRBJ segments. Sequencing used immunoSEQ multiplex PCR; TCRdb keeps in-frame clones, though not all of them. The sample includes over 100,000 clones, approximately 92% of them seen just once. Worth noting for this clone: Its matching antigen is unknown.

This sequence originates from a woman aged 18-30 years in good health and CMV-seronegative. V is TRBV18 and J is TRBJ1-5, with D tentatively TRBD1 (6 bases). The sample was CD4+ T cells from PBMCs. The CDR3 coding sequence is TGTGCCAGCTCAGGAACCCAGGGGTTTGGACAGCCCCAGCATTTT. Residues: CASSGTQGFGQPQHF.